This is a list of T cell receptor beta chains from one sample in a study of CD4 and CD8 cells across lung adenocarcinoma regions. TCRdb re-derived calls from the PCR reads in MiXCR, one entry per CDR3 protein. The repertoire holds 3,000 to 3,500 distinct CDR3 sequences, 65% seen once, with about 17% in the top ten. Sequenced sample: CD8+ T cells from the margin of a lung tumor. These receptors originate from a female donor with lung adenocarcinoma. The CD4 and CD8 labels of this study may be unreliable. The CDR3 runs from the conserved cysteine through the conserved F or W. The D gene is left open where the match is weak. Some rows mark clone size as missing; the rest say once, few, many or name a class of expanded clone.

d_gene	j_gene	v_gene	abundance	CDR3nt	CDR3aa
.	TRBJ2-1	TRBV5-1	.	TGCGCCAGCAGCTTGGAAGGTGTGGGAGGCCGGAATGAGCAGTTCTTC	CASSLEGVGGRNEQFF
TRBD2	TRBJ2-7	TRBV6-5	.	TGTGCCAGCAGTTACCGTACTAGCGGAAAACCCTACGAGCAGTACTTC	CASSYRTSGKPYEQYF
TRBD2	TRBJ2-1	TRBV6-5	.	TGTGCCAGCAGTTACACTAGCGGGGATTACAATGAGCAGTTCTTC	CASSYTSGDYNEQFF
TRBD2	TRBJ2-5	TRBV4-1	.	TGCGCCAGCAGCTTAAGCGGGACTAGCGGGAGCGGGTACCAAGAGACCCAGTACTTC	CASSLSGTSGSGYQETQYF
TRBD2	TRBJ2-3	TRBV6-1	.	TGTTCCGGCGGTGCCGGGGCGGGAGCAATAGAGACGCAGTATTTT	CSGGAGAGAIETQYF
.	TRBJ2-5	TRBV6-1	.	TGTGCCAGCAGACCTTTTACCGGGACCACGCCTCAAGAGACCCAGTACTTC	CASRPFTGTTPQETQYF
.	TRBJ2-7	TRBV7-2	.	TGTGCCAGCAGCTTAGACGGGAGAGGGTCCTACGAGCAGTACTTC	CASSLDGRGSYEQYF
.	TRBJ2-5	TRBV6-4	.	TGTGCCAGCAGTGAGCGGGCTGGAGGAGGCCAAGAGACCCAGTACTTC	CASSERAGGGQETQYF
.	TRBJ2-3	TRBV6-4	.	TGTGCCAGCAGTGACTCGAACTTGGGGGCAGATACGCAGTATTTT	CASSDSNLGADTQYF
.	TRBJ2-7	TRBV6-1	.	TGTGCCAGCTCCCGGAGGCCTAGCTCCTACGAGCAGTACTTC	CASSRRPSSYEQYF
.	TRBJ1-2	TRBV10-3	.	TGTGCCATCAAGGCAGTGAATGGCTACACCTTC	CAIKAVNGYTF
.	TRBJ2-1	TRBV6-1	.	TGTGCCAGCAGGAACCGGGCCGCTAACAATGAGCAGTTCTTC	CASRNRAANNEQFF
TRBD2	TRBJ2-1	TRBV12-3/TRBV12-4	.	TGTGCCAGCAACCGGGCTAGCGGGATCGGTAATGAGCAGTTCTTC	CASNRASGIGNEQFF
.	TRBJ2-5	TRBV11-2	.	TGTGCCAGCAGCTTAGATTGGAAGGGGACCCAGTACTTC	CASSLDWKGTQYF
.	TRBJ2-1	TRBV6-5	.	TGTGCCAGCAGTTACGGGCTTTACAATGAGCAGTTCTTC	CASSYGLYNEQFF
TRBD2	TRBJ2-5	TRBV7-2	.	TGTGCCAGCAGCTTAGCCCTGGGGGTAACGGGACTAGCCACACAAGAGACCCAGTACTTC	CASSLALGVTGLATQETQYF
.	TRBJ2-3	TRBV11-3	.	TGTGCCAGCAGCTTGGGTCCGGGAAGACCGCAGTATTTT	CASSLGPGRPQYF
.	TRBJ1-6	TRBV4-1	few	TGCGCCAGCAGCCAAGTTTTAGGCAGGCAGGCAGAGTCACCCCTCCACTTT	CASSQVLGRQAESPLHF
TRBD2	TRBJ2-2	TRBV14	.	TGTGCCAGCAGCCCCCGGGGGGCCGGGGAGCTGTTTTTT	CASSPRGAGELFF
.	TRBJ1-1	TRBV6-5	.	TGTGCCAGCAGTTATAAGCTCTCCGGCTTGAACACTGAAGCTTTCTTT	CASSYKLSGLNTEAFF
TRBD2	TRBJ2-1	TRBV7-6	.	TGTGCCAGCAGCTTACTGGGGATTGGACTAGCGGGAGTGGATGAGCAGTTCTTC	CASSLLGIGLAGVDEQFF
.	TRBJ1-1	TRBV6-5	.	TGTGCCAGCAGTTACTCGAACTCCGTGAACACTGAAGCTTTCTTT	CASSYSNSVNTEAFF
TRBD1	TRBJ1-2	TRBV10-3	.	TGTGCCGCCACAGGGGGCGATGGCTACACCTTC	CAATGGDGYTF
.	TRBJ2-5	TRBV6-1	.	TGTGCCAGCAGTGAGACGTCGCGAGAGACCCAGTACTTC	CASSETSRETQYF
TRBD1	TRBJ1-4	TRBV6-1	medium-sized	TGTGCCAGCAGTAAAGAGGACAGGGCAATTAATGAAAAACTGTTTTTT	CASSKEDRAINEKLFF
.	TRBJ2-5	TRBV7-8	few	TGTGCCAGCAGCCCCCTGGGGGGAAAAGAGACCCAGTACTTC	CASSPLGGKETQYF
TRBD1	TRBJ2-7	TRBV6-5	few	TGTGCCAGCAGTTACGATACGGGACAGATCTACGAGCAGTACTTC	CASSYDTGQIYEQYF
TRBD2	TRBJ2-1	TRBV20-1	.	TGCAGTGCGAGTAGCGGGAGTCTTTCCTACAATGAGCAGTTCTTC	CSASSGSLSYNEQFF